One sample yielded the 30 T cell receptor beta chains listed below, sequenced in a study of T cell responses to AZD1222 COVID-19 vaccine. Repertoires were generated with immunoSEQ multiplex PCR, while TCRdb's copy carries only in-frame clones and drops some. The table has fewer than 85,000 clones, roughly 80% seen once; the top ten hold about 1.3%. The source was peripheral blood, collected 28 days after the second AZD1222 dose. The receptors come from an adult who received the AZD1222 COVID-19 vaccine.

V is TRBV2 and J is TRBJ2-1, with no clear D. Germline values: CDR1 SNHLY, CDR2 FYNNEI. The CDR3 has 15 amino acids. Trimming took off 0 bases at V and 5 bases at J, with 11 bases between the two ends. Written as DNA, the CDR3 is TGTGCCAGCAGTGAAGCGCTTGCTGGAAACAATGAGCAGTTCTTC. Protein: CASSEALAGNNEQFF.

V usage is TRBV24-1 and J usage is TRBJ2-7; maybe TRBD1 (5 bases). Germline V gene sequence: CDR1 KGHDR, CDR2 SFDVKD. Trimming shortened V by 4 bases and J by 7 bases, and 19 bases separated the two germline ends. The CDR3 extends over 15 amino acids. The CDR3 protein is CATSDPKAGLEEQYF. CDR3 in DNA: TGTGCCACCAGTGACCCCAAGGCAGGGTTAGAGGAGCAGTACTTC.

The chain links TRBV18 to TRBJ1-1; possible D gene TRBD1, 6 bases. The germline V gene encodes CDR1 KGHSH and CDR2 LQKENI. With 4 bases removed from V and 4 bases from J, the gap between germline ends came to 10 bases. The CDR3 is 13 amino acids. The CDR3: CASSLQGLTEAFF. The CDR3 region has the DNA TGTGCCAGCTCACTTCAGGGGCTCACTGAAGCTTTCTTT. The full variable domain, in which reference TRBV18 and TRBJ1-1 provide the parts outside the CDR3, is NAGVMQNPRHLVRRRGQEARLRCSPMKGHSHVYWYRQLPEEGLKFMVYLQKENIIDESGMPKERFSAEFPKEGPSILRIQQVVRGDSAAYFCASSLQGLTEAFFGQGTRLTVV.

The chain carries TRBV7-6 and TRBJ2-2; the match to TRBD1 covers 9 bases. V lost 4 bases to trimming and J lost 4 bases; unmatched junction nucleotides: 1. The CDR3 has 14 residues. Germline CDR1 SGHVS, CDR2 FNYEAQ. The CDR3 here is CASSSTGGTGELFF. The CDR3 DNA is TGTGCCAGCAGCTCGACAGGGGGCACCGGGGAGCTGTTTTTT.

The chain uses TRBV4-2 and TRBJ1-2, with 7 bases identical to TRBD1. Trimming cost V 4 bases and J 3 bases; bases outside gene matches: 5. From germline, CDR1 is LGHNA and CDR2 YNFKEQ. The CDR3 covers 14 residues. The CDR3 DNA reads TGTGCCAGCAGCCGGACAGGTCGCTACTATGGCTACACCTTC. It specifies CASSRTGRYYGYTF.

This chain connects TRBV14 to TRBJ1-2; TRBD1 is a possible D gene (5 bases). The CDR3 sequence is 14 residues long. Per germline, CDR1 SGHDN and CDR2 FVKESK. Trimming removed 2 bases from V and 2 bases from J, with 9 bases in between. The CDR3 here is CASSQNRDNYGYTF. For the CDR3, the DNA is TGTGCCAGCAGCCAAAACCGGGACAACTATGGCTACACCTTC.

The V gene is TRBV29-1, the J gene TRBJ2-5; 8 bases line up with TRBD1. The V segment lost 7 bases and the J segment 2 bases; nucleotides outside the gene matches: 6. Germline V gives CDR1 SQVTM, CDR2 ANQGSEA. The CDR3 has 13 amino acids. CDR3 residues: CSGAGTGQETQYF. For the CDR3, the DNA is TGCAGCGGGGCAGGGACAGGACAAGAGACCCAGTACTTC. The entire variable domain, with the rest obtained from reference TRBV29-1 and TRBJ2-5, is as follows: SAVISQKPSRDICQRGTSLTIQCQVDSQVTMMFWYRQQPGQSLTLIATANQGSEATYESGFVIDKFPISRPNLTFSTLTVSNMSPEDSSIYLCSGAGTGQETQYFGPGTRLLVL.

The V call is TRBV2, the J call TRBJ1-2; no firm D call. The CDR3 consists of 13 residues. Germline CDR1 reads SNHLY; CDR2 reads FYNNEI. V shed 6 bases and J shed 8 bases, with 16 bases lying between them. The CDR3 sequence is CASSFSGSEGYTF. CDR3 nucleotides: TGTGCCAGCAGCTTTTCTGGGTCCGAGGGCTACACCTTC.

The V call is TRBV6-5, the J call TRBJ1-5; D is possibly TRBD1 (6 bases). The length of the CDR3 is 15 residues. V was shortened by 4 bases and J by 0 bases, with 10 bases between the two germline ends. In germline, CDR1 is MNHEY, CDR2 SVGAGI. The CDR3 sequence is CASSSGAGSNQPQHF. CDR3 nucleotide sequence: TGTGCCAGCAGTTCGGGGGCGGGTAGCAATCAGCCCCAGCATTTT.

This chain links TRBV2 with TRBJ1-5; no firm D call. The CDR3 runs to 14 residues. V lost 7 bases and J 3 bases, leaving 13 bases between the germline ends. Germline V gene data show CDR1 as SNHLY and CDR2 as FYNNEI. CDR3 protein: CASTPVDVNQPQHF. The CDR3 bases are TGTGCCAGCACCCCCGTGGACGTCAATCAGCCCCAGCATTTT.

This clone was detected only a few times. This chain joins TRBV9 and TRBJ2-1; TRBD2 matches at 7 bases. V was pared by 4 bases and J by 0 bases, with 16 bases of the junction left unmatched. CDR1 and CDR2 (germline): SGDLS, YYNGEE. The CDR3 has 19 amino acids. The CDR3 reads CASSFRTSLFPSSYNEQFF. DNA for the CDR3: TGTGCCAGCAGCTTTCGGACTAGTTTGTTCCCCAGCTCCTACAATGAGCAGTTCTTC.

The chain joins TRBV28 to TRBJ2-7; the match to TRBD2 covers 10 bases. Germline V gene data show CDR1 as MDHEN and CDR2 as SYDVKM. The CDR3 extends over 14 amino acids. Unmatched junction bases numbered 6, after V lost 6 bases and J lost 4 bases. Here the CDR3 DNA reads TGTGCCAGCAGGGTAGCGGGAGGTCGGTACGAGCAGTACTTC. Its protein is CASRVAGGRYEQYF. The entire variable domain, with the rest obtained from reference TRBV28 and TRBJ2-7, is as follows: DVKVTQSSRYLVKRTGEKVFLECVQDMDHENMFWYRQDPGLGLRLIYFSYDVKMKEKGDIPEGYSVSREKKERFSLILESASTNQTSMYLCASRVAGGRYEQYFGPGTRLTVT.

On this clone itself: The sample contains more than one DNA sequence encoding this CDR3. CDR3 sequence reads: CASSLTANYGYTF. The CDR3 DNA reads as TGTGCCAGCAGTTTGACAGCTAACTATGGCTACACCTTC. The chain is built from TRBV28 and TRBJ1-2; weak D call: TRBD1 (5 bases). Trimming shortened V by 3 bases and J by 0 bases, and 5 bases separated the two germline ends. This CDR3 region has 13 residues. Germline CDR1 and CDR2: MDHEN and SYDVKM.

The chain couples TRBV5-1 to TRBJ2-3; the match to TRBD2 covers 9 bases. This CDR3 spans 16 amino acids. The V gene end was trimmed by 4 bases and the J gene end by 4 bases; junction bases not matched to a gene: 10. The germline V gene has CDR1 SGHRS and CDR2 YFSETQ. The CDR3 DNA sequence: TGCGCCAGCAGCCCGGACGCGGGAGGGACTGCAGATACGCAGTATTTT. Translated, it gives CASSPDAGGTADTQYF.

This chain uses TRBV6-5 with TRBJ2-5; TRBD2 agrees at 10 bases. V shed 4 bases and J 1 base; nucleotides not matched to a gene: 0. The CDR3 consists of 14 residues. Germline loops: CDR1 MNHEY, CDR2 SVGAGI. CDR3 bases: TGTGCCAGCAGTTGGACTAGCGGCCAAGAGACCCAGTACTTC. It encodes CASSWTSGQETQYF.

The CDR3 is CASAPGGAGDTQYF. Written as DNA, the CDR3 is TGTGCCAGCGCGCCAGGGGGCGCGGGAGATACGCAGTATTTT. V and J are TRBV28 and TRBJ2-3, with 8 bases that match TRBD1. Germline lookup yields CDR1 MDHEN and CDR2 SYDVKM. The CDR3 covers 14 residues. The ends lost 8 bases at V and 5 bases at J; junction bases unmatched: 9.

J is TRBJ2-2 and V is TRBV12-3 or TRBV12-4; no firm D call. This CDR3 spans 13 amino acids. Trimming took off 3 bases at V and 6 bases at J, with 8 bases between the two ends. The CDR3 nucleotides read TGTGCCAGCAGTTTGGTTAGGCCCGGGGAGCTGTTTTTT. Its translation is CASSLVRPGELFF.

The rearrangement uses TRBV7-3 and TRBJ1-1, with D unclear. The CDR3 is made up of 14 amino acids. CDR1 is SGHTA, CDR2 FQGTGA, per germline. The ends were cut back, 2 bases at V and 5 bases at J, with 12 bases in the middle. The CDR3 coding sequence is TGTGCCAGCAGCTTATCAGCGTCGCGGACTGAAGCTTTCTTT. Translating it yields CASSLSASRTEAFF.

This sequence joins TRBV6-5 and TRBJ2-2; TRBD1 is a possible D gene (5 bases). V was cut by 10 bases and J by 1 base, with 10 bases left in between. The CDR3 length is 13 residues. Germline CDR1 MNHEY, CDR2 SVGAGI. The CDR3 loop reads CATQGVNTGELFF. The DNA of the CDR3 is TGTGCCACTCAGGGTGTGAACACCGGGGAGCTGTTTTTT.

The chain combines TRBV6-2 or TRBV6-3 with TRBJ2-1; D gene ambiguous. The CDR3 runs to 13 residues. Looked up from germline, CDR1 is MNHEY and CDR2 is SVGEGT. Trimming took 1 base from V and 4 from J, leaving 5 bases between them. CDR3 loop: CASSYWLYNEQFF. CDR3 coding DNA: TGTGCCAGCAGTTACTGGTTGTACAATGAGCAGTTCTTC.

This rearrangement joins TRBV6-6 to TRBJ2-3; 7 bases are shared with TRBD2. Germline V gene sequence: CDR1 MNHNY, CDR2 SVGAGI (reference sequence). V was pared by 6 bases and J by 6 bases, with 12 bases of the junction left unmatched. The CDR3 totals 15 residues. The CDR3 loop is CASRPLATSWDTQYF. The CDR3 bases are TGTGCCAGCAGGCCCCTAGCGACTAGCTGGGATACGCAGTATTTT.

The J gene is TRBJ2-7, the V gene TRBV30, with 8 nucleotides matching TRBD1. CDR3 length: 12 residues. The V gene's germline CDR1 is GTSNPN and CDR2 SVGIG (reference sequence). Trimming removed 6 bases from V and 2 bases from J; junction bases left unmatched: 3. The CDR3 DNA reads TGTGCCTGCGGGGACAGGCCCTACGAGCAGTACTTC. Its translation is CACGDRPYEQYF.

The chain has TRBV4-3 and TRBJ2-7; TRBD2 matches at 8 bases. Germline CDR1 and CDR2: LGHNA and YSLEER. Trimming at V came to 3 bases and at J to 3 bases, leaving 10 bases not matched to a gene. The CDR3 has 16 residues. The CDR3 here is CASSQELSAGGYEQYF. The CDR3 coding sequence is TGCGCCAGCAGCCAGGAGCTGAGCGCGGGGGGCTACGAGCAGTACTTC.

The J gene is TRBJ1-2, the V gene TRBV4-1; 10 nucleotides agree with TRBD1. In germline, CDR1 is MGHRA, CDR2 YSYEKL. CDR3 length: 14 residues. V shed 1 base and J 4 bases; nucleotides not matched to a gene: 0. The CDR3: CASSQGTGGYGYTF. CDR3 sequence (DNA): TGCGCCAGCAGCCAAGGGACAGGGGGCTATGGCTACACCTTC.

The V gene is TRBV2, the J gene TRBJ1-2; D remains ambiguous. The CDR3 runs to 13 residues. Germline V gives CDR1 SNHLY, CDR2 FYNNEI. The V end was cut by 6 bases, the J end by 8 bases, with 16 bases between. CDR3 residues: CASRKMNGVGYTF. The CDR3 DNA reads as TGTGCCAGCAGGAAGATGAATGGGGTCGGCTACACCTTC.

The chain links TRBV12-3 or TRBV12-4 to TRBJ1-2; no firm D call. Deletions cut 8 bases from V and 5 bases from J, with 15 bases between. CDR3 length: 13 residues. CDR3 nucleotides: TGTGCCAGCTCCCAAAGGGAAGTTTATGGCTACACCTTC. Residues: CASSQREVYGYTF.

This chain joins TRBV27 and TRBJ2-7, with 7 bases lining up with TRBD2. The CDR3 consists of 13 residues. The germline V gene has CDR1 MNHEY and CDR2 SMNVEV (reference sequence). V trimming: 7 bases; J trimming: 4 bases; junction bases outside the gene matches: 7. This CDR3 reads CASKGAGVYEQYF. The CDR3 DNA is TGTGCCAGCAAAGGTGCGGGAGTTTACGAGCAGTACTTC.

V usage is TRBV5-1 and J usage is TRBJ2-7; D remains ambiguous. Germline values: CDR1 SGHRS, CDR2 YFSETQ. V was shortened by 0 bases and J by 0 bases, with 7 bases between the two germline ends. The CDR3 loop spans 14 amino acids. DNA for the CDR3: TGCGCCAGCAGCTTGGATCTGAGCTCCTACGAGCAGTACTTC. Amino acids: CASSLDLSSYEQYF.

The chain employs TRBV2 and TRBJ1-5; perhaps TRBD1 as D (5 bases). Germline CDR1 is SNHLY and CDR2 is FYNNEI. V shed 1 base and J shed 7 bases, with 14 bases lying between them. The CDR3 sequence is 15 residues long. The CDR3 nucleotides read TGTGCCAGCAGTGAAGGGGGGACCCCGTCCCAGCCCCAGCATTTT. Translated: CASSEGGTPSQPQHF.

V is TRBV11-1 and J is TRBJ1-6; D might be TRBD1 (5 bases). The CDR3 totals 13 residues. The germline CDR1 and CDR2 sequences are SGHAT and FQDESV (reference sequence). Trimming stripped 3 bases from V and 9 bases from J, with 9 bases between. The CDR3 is CASSFITGSPLHF. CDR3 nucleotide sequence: TGTGCCAGCAGCTTCATTACAGGTTCACCCCTCCACTTT.